The T cell receptor (beta chain) under discussion was sequenced for a study of blood T cell dynamics during melanoma immunotherapy. Looking at the study overall: Standard first-line treatment here was pembrolizumab or nivolumab plus ipilimumab in metastatic melanoma.

Germline loops: CDR1 MDHEN, CDR2 SYDVKM. V was pared by 4 bases and J by 7 bases, with 8 bases of the junction left unmatched. This CDR3 is 15 amino acids long. The assay was immunoSEQ multiplex PCR, and TCRdb's table has in-frame clones only and misses some. The sample consists of about 14,000 clones, approximately 90% of them appearing once. Regarding time point: week 3, after first cycle of checkpoint inhibitor. Sampling occurred pretreatment (T0) and at week 3 (W3), after cycle one of checkpoint blockade. Source: blood, taken from a patient treated with checkpoint blockade. The rearrangement uses TRBV28 and TRBJ1-5, with TRBD1 identical over 9 bases. The receptor was isolated from a human donor with melanoma. The CDR3 loop is CASSSRTGAWQPQHF. The CDR3 DNA reads as TGTGCCAGCAGTTCCCGGACAGGGGCATGGCAGCCCCAGCATTTT.